This TCR beta chain emerged from a study of response to subunit inactivated influenza vaccine. Whole-study results and caveats: Seasonal influenza vaccination, on each occasion, was suggested by the authors to recruit few new T cells.

A word on this clonotype: Its antigen is not identified.

Using its own MiXCR run on the RT-PCR reads, TCRdb lists one record per CDR3 protein. The table lists about 520,000 distinct CDR3 sequences, around 7.9% of them singletons, with under 15% in the top ten. Germline V gene lookup returns CDR1 SGHAT and CDR2 FQNNGV. The CDR3 sequence is 15 residues long. The J segment lost 6 bases and the V segment lost 5 bases, leaving 9 bases of the junction unmatched. This TCR derives from a man aged 50-75 years who received an inactivated influenza vaccine. V gene TRBV11-2 combines with J gene TRBJ2-1; TRBD1 aligns across 8 bases. Sequencing was performed on PBMCs from blood, taken less than 30 months after vaccination. The CDR3 region is CASSHGQGWGNEQFF. CDR3 bases: TGTGCCAGCAGCCACGGACAGGGTTGGGGCAATGAGCAGTTCTTC.